This T cell receptor beta chain appears in the sequencing data of a study of blood T cell repertoires in COVID-19. Across the study: Sample material is recorded as cDNA or gDNA derived from T cells, B-cell-depleted T cells, or PBMCs.

The CDR3 spans 14 residues. The V gene end was trimmed by 3 bases and the J gene end by 5 bases; junction bases not matched to a gene: 6. Germline V gives CDR1 MNHEY, CDR2 SMNVEV (reference sequence). Measured with immunoSEQ multiplex PCR; TCRdb has only the in-frame clones, and not every one. The sample gives some 100,000 clones, 80% to 90% of which show up once; roughly 2.7% is in the top ten. The sequencing sample was made of PBMCs or T cells enriched from blood (not recorded which). The chain combines TRBV27 with TRBJ2-5, with 7 bases aligning to TRBD2. The receptor's source is a woman aged 45-59 years who had recovered from COVID-19. The CDR3 protein is CASSFAGALETQYF. The DNA of the CDR3 is TGTGCCAGCAGTTTCGCGGGAGCACTGGAGACCCAGTACTTC.